This T cell receptor (beta chain) was recovered during a study of blood T cell repertoires in COVID-19. At the level of the study: Samples taken during acute and convalescent COVID-19 were collected in the United States, Italy and Spain. Sources were T cells, B-cell-depleted T cells, or PBMCs; the material itself was cDNA or gDNA.

Germline V gene sequence: CDR1 SGHRS, CDR2 YFSETQ. V shed 5 bases and J shed 0 bases, with 8 bases lying between them. CDR3 size: 14 residues. Per the authors' pipeline: How many nucleated cells were present was estimated from reference gene primer amplification. TCRdb's copy holds only in-frame clones and misses some; the assay was immunoSEQ multiplex PCR. For V, J and clone size, that table is used; D and trimming come from the DNA. Of a few hundred thousand clones in the sample, about 86% were seen once. Enrollment of patients from Seattle took place during active infection, with longitudinal follow-up.

This chain uses TRBV5-1 with TRBJ2-2, with D tentatively TRBD1 (5 bases). This TCR was recovered from a person between 70 and 80 years old with COVID-19, enrolled during active disease. The sample consisted of peripheral blood. DNA for the CDR3: TGCGCCAGCAGTTCAGGGCCGAACACCGGGGAGCTGTTTTTT. Translated: CASSSGPNTGELFF.